These T cell receptor beta chains were read from a single sample in a study of cytomegalovirus exposure and HLA in healthy donors. The data were produced by immunoSEQ multiplex PCR, yet TCRdb's version contains in-frame clones alone and is incomplete. The table includes 210,000 or so clones, 60% to 80% detected once. The sequencing input was PBMCs. These receptors were taken from a man between 18 and 29 years old in good health and CMV-seronegative. Both conserved end residues are part of each CDR3. A D gene is named only where the DNA matches it firmly. The size of a clone is reported for some rows only, either as once, few or many, or as a class for expanded clones.

>TRBJ1-1|.|.|TRBV14
CASSLPPVFPKAFF
TGTGCCAGCAGCCTCCCTCCAGTTTTTCCGAAGGCTTTCTTT
>TRBJ1-1|.|.|TRBV11-3
CASSLGRGVGALNTEAFF
TGTGCCAGCAGCTTAGGGCGGGGGGTAGGAGCCTTGAACACTGAAGCTTTCTTT
>TRBJ2-7|.|TRBD1|TRBV29-1
CSVRQGGIYEQYF
TGCAGCGTTCGACAGGGGGGAATCTACGAGCAGTACTTC
>TRBJ2-7|.|.|TRBV19
CASSMDRTANYEQYF
TGTGCCAGTAGTATGGATCGAACAGCCAACTACGAGCAGTACTTC
>TRBJ2-1|.|.|TRBV5-6
CASSIPDFSTDNEQFF
TGTGCCAGCAGCATTCCGGACTTTTCAACGGATAATGAGCAGTTCTTC
>TRBJ2-3|.|TRBD1|TRBV11-3
CASSARDRGSDTQYF
TGTGCCAGCAGCGCACGGGACAGGGGCTCAGATACGCAGTATTTT
>TRBJ1-4|.|.|TRBV5-1
CASTSGDAWEKLFF
TGCGCCAGCACCTCAGGGGACGCCTGGGAAAAACTGTTTTTT
>TRBJ1-4|.|.|TRBV6-4
CASSVIPGDEKLFF
TGTGCCAGCAGTGTGATACCAGGGGATGAAAAACTGTTTTTT
>TRBJ2-3|.|TRBD2|TRBV6-1
CASSGLAGGQDTQYF
TGTGCCAGCAGTGGACTAGCGGGGGGGCAAGATACGCAGTATTTT
>TRBJ2-3|.|TRBD2|TRBV7-3
CASSARGSADTQYF
TGTGCCAGCAGCGCGCGGGGGAGCGCAGATACGCAGTATTTT
>TRBJ2-7|once|.|TRBV28
CASSRVPTYEQYF
TGTGCCAGCTCCAGGGTCCCCACCTACGAGCAGTACTTC
>TRBJ2-5|.|TRBD1|TRBV4-2
CASSQEDRAQYF
TGTGCCAGCAGCCAAGAAGACAGGGCCCAGTACTTC
>TRBJ1-4|.|.|TRBV7-9
CASTPEGFEKLFF
TGTGCCAGCACCCCGGAGGGGTTTGAAAAACTGTTTTTT
>TRBJ2-3|.|TRBD2|TRBV7-3
CASSFGTSGRDTQYF
TGTGCCAGCAGCTTTGGGACTAGCGGGCGAGATACGCAGTATTTT
>TRBJ1-3|many|.|TRBV29-1
CSVVESGNTIYF
TGCAGCGTTGTGGAGTCTGGAAACACCATATATTTT
>TRBJ2-5|.|.|TRBV5-1
CASSPFSGALQETQYF
TGCGCCAGCAGCCCTTTTTCAGGGGCCCTACAAGAGACCCAGTACTTC
>TRBJ2-5|.|.|TRBV7-9
CASSPPTTAEETQYF
TGTGCCAGCAGCCCGCCGACGACAGCCGAAGAGACCCAGTACTTC
>TRBJ2-5|.|TRBD1|TRBV6-1
CASSPATGGRETQYF
TGTGCCAGCAGCCCCGCCACAGGGGGCCGGGAGACCCAGTACTTC
>TRBJ2-7|few|.|TRBV18
CASSLARYPDEQYF
TGTGCCAGCTCGCTCGCGCGTTACCCCGACGAGCAGTACTTC
>TRBJ2-7|.|.|TRBV7-9
CASSSLPADYEQYF
TGTGCCAGCAGCTCCCTACCCGCCGACTACGAGCAGTACTTC
>TRBJ2-1|few|TRBD2|TRBV7-6
CASSSGLAGGSSYNEQFF
TGTGCCAGCAGCTCGGGACTAGCGGGGGGGAGCTCCTACAATGAGCAGTTCTTC
>TRBJ2-6|once|.|TRBV4-3
CASSQERGGSGANVLTF
TGCGCCAGCAGCCAAGAAAGGGGGGGTTCTGGGGCCAACGTCCTGACTTTC
>TRBJ2-2|.|.|TRBV10-3
CAISVPGTNTGELFF
TGTGCCATCAGTGTACCGGGGACGAACACCGGGGAGCTGTTTTTT
>TRBJ2-3|.|TRBD1|TRBV9
CASSPGGAGTDTQYF
TGTGCCAGCAGCCCAGGGGGCGCCGGAACAGATACGCAGTATTTT
>TRBJ2-3|.|.|TRBV11-2
CASSLDGTTLGGQYF
TGTGCCAGCAGCTTAGACGGGACAACCTTAGGCGGGCAGTATTTT
>TRBJ2-5|.|TRBD2|TRBV27
CASSLRGGLAGGGQETQYF
TGTGCCAGCAGTTTAAGGGGCGGGCTAGCGGGAGGAGGGCAAGAGACCCAGTACTTC
>TRBJ2-2|once|TRBD2|TRBV6-5
CASMLAGVNGELFF
TGTGCCAGCATGCTAGCGGGAGTGAACGGGGAGCTGTTTTTT
>TRBJ2-1|.|TRBD2|TRBV7-2
CASSLSGASYNEQFF
TGTGCCAGCAGCTTGAGCGGGGCTTCCTACAATGAGCAGTTCTTC
>TRBJ2-7|few|.|TRBV18
CASSPRTDYEQYF
TGTGCCAGCTCACCTCGGACAGACTACGAGCAGTACTTC
>TRBJ2-1|.|.|TRBV2
CASVTPRSEQFF
TGTGCCAGCGTGACCCCGCGGTCTGAGCAGTTCTTC
>TRBJ2-3|few|.|TRBV2
CATPWAGYTDTQYF
TGTGCCACCCCGTGGGCGGGCTACACAGATACGCAGTATTTT
>TRBJ1-2|once|.|TRBV10-3
CAISESSGGSPANYGYTF
TGTGCCATCAGTGAGTCTTCGGGAGGGAGCCCCGCTAACTATGGCTACACCTTC
>TRBJ1-1|.|.|TRBV14
CASSQDWAALNTEAFF
TGTGCCAGCAGCCAAGATTGGGCAGCTTTGAACACTGAAGCTTTCTTT
>TRBJ2-2|.|TRBD2|TRBV6-1
CASSEVRGAGTGELFF
TGTGCCAGCAGTGAAGTGCGGGGGGCAGGCACCGGGGAGCTGTTTTTT